These T cell receptor beta chains were read from a single sample in a study of blood T cell repertoires in COVID-19. Assay used: immunoSEQ multiplex PCR; TCRdb lists only in-frame clones, some missing. The sample contains a few hundred thousand clones, roughly 86% of which appear only once. Sequenced: PBMCs or T cells enriched from blood (not recorded which). These receptor sequences come from a woman under 30 who had recovered from COVID-19. CDR3s include the opening cysteine and the closing phenylalanine or tryptophan. D genes are given only for firm matches. Some rows have no size entry. The others give once, few or many, or a class for an expanded clone.

TRBJ1-6 | NA | NA | TRBV5-4 | CASSLAGDYSPLHF | TGTGCCAGCAGCTTGGCTGGGGACTATTCACCCCTCCACTTT
TRBJ1-5 | NA | NA | TRBV28 | CASSGSGGNGQPQHF | TGTGCCAGCAGTGGGAGCGGGGGGAACGGACAGCCCCAGCATTTT
TRBJ1-2 | NA | NA | TRBV7-3 | CASSLAAGGYTF | TGTGCCAGCAGCTTAGCGGCGGGAGGCTACACCTTC
TRBJ2-7 | NA | NA | TRBV2 | CASSDGLWASYEQYF | TGTGCCAGCAGTGATGGACTCTGGGCATCCTACGAGCAGTACTTC
TRBJ1-2 | NA | TRBD1 | TRBV28 | CASSFIGTDYGYTF | TGTGCCAGCAGTTTTATCGGGACAGACTATGGCTACACCTTC
TRBJ2-7 | NA | TRBD1 | TRBV2 | CASKVPGQGSYEQYF | TGTGCCAGCAAGGTTCCGGGACAGGGCTCCTACGAGCAGTACTTC
TRBJ2-3 | once | TRBD2 | TRBV27 | CASSLSGGTDTQYF | TGTGCCAGCAGTTTGAGCGGGGGCACAGATACGCAGTATTTT
TRBJ1-2 | NA | TRBD1 | TRBV7-9 | CASSLAQTGAHGYTF | TGTGCCAGCAGCTTAGCGCAGACAGGGGCCCATGGCTACACCTTC
TRBJ1-2 | NA | TRBD1 | TRBV13 | CASSSRTGYGYTF | TGTGCCAGCAGCTCCAGGACAGGGTATGGCTACACCTTC
TRBJ2-3 | NA | TRBD2 | TRBV7-9 | CASSLVLATGTDTQYF | TGTGCCAGCAGCCTGGTACTAGCGACGGGCACAGATACGCAGTATTTT
TRBJ2-2 | NA | TRBD2 | TRBV2 | CASREGIAGGHTGELFF | TGTGCCAGCAGGGAGGGGATAGCGGGAGGGCACACCGGGGAGCTGTTTTTT
TRBJ1-1 | NA | TRBD1 | TRBV4-2 | CASSHPVGQGNTEAFF | TGTGCCAGCAGCCACCCGGTGGGACAGGGGAACACTGAAGCTTTCTTT
TRBJ1-1 | NA | NA | TRBV11-2 | CASSLATGNTEAFF | TGTGCCAGCAGCTTAGCCACAGGGAACACTGAAGCTTTCTTT
TRBJ2-3 | NA | NA | TRBV10-1 | CARPSPVLPTDTQYF | TGCGCCAGGCCCTCCCCAGTGTTACCCACAGATACGCAGTATTTT
TRBJ2-5 | NA | TRBD2 | TRBV9 | CASSVGTSGSEGAYF | TGTGCCAGCAGCGTAGGGACTAGCGGGAGTGAGGGTGCGTACTTC
TRBJ2-2 | NA | NA | TRBV21-1 | CASLWGGRVGTGELFF | TGTGCCAGCTTGTGGGGCGGGAGGGTTGGAACCGGGGAGCTGTTTTTT
TRBJ2-5 | NA | NA | TRBV9 | CASSPSVAGSTQYF | TGTGCCAGCAGCCCCAGCGTGGCCGGATCGACCCAGTACTTC
TRBJ2-4 | once | TRBD1 | TRBV24-1 | CANPGTENIQYF | TGTGCCAACCCAGGGACAGAAAACATTCAGTACTTC
TRBJ2-5 | NA | TRBD2 | TRBV5-1 | CASSFSGRVDETQYF | TGCGCCAGCAGCTTTAGCGGGAGGGTTGACGAGACCCAGTACTTC
TRBJ2-3 | NA | NA | TRBV10-2 | CATLGVTGPAGGTDTQYF | TGCGCCACTCTAGGGGTGACAGGTCCAGCCGGGGGCACAGATACGCAGTATTTT
TRBJ1-1 | once | NA | TRBV30 | CAWSQLNTEAFF | TGTGCCTGGAGCCAATTGAACACTGAAGCTTTCTTT
TRBJ1-4 | NA | TRBD1 | TRBV5-1 | CASRRDRSEKLFF | TGCGCCAGCAGACGGGACAGAAGTGAAAAACTGTTTTTT
TRBJ1-2 | NA | NA | TRBV6-5 | CASTRGGANDGYTF | TGTGCCAGCACCAGAGGGGGAGCTAATGATGGCTACACCTTC
TRBJ2-7 | once | TRBD2 | TRBV19 | CASSIEDSSGSPYEQYF | TGTGCCAGTAGTATAGAGGACTCTAGCGGGAGCCCCTACGAGCAGTACTTC
TRBJ1-3 | NA | NA | TRBV7-6 | CASSLVGSGSGNTIYF | TGTGCCAGCAGCTTAGTAGGGAGTGGAAGTGGAAACACCATATATTTT
TRBJ2-3 | NA | NA | TRBV7-2 | CASSPGTPSTDTQYF | TGTGCCAGCAGCCCGGGGACACCGAGCACAGATACGCAGTATTTT
TRBJ1-1 | once | NA | TRBV7-8 | CASSFNWNTEAFF | TGTGCCAGCAGCTTTAATTGGAACACTGAAGCTTTCTTT
TRBJ1-1 | NA | TRBD1 | TRBV19 | CASSISGTGIGEAFF | TGTGCCAGTAGTATTTCGGGGACAGGGATAGGTGAAGCTTTCTTT
TRBJ2-1 | NA | NA | TRBV28 | CASRTDDPPPSSYNEQFF | TGTGCCAGCAGGACGGATGACCCCCCTCCTAGCTCCTACAATGAGCAGTTCTTC
TRBJ1-6 | NA | NA | TRBV14 | CASSQRTDGNSPLHF | TGTGCCAGCAGCCAAAGGACAGATGGTAATTCACCCCTCCACTTT
TRBJ1-5 | NA | NA | TRBV28 | CASNLGSNQPQHF | TGTGCCAGCAATCTGGGCAGCAATCAGCCCCAGCATTTT
TRBJ2-3 | few | TRBD2 | TRBV7-9 | CASSSGLTTYSTDTQYF | TGTGCCAGCAGCTCGGGACTAACGACATATAGCACAGATACGCAGTATTTT
TRBJ1-5 | NA | NA | TRBV6-5 | CASRGTLYSNQPQHF | TGTGCCAGCAGGGGGACTCTTTATAGCAATCAGCCCCAGCATTTT
TRBJ2-7 | NA | TRBD1 | TRBV28 | CASSLGTGITYEQYF | TGTGCCAGCAGTTTGGGGACAGGGATAACCTACGAGCAGTACTTC
TRBJ2-7 | NA | NA | TRBV19 | CASRLQVHDEQYF | TGTGCCAGTAGGCTACAGGTTCACGACGAGCAGTACTTC
TRBJ2-7 | NA | TRBD2 | TRBV18 | CASSAGTSGRTGHEQYF | TGTGCCAGCTCAGCCGGGACTAGCGGGAGGACGGGCCACGAGCAGTACTTC
TRBJ2-7 | once | TRBD2 | TRBV9 | CASSGEQGRLAGIYEQYF | TGTGCCAGCAGCGGAGAACAGGGACGACTAGCGGGAATCTACGAGCAGTACTTC